These 28 T cell receptor beta chains came from one sample sequenced in a study of Ad26.COV2.S vaccination and SARS-CoV-2 variants. The sample's treatment: roughly 18 received Ad26.COV2.S at low or high dose, single or two shots; about 5 received placebo; per-sample allocation not given. The investigators took samples on day 63 after the first vaccine or placebo injection. Libraries were prepared by immunoSEQ multiplex PCR; TCRdb keeps only in-frame clonotypes and omits some of them. Here the sample spans a few hundred thousand clones, 70% to 90% being singletons. The specimen comprised peripheral blood, sampled in a trial of Ad26.COV2.S vaccine versus placebo. Receptor source: a person aged 18-65 years who received the Ad26.COV2.S COVID-19 vaccine or a placebo.

The chain recombines TRBV4-3 with TRBJ1-4; D unresolved. V was pared by 3 bases and J by 4 bases, with 15 bases between. Looked up from germline, CDR1 is LGHNA and CDR2 is YSLEER. The CDR3 is made up of 16 amino acids. The CDR3 sequence: CASSQHRRGVNEKLFF. The CDR3 DNA is TGCGCCAGCAGCCAGCATCGGCGGGGTGTTAATGAAAAACTGTTTTTT.

This chain joins TRBV6-5 and TRBJ1-2; D remains ambiguous. The germline CDR1 and CDR2 sequences are MNHEY and SVGAGI. CDR3 length equals 10 residues. V was shortened by 4 bases and J by 8 bases, with 5 bases between the two germline ends. CDR3 loop: CASSSRGYTF. As DNA, the CDR3 is TGTGCCAGCAGTTCTCGAGGCTACACCTTC.

This chain connects TRBV15 to TRBJ2-5; 7 bases line up with TRBD1. Germline V gene lookup returns CDR1 LNHNV and CDR2 YYDKDF (reference sequence). V was pared by 1 base and J by 5 bases, with 10 bases of the junction left unmatched. The CDR3 is 16 residues long. The CDR3 is CATSRVRGQIMETQYF. CDR3 DNA sequence: TGTGCCACCAGCAGAGTGAGGGGGCAAATCATGGAGACCCAGTACTTC. Full variable domain (outside the CDR3, taken from reference TRBV15 and TRBJ2-5): DAMVIQNPRYQVTQFGKPVTLSCSQTLNHNVMYWYQQKSSQAPKLLFHYYDKDFNNEADTPDNFQSRRPNTSFCFLDIRSPGLGDTAMYLCATSRVRGQIMETQYFGPGTRLLVL.

The chain combines TRBV6-1 with TRBJ2-5; D is unresolved. V dropped 2 bases and J dropped 7 bases, with 14 bases sitting between them. Germline-derived CDR1 and CDR2 are MNHNS and SASEGT. This CDR3 has 14 amino acids. CDR3 in DNA: TGTGCCAGCAGTGAACAGGTTGGGGTCCTGACCCAGTACTTC. Its protein is CASSEQVGVLTQYF.

This clone was seen only once. The chain links TRBV14 to TRBJ1-5; 9 bases line up with TRBD1. CDR1 is SGHDN, CDR2 FVKESK, per germline. V was pared by 4 bases and J by 1 base, with 5 bases of the junction left unmatched. This CDR3 is built from 16 residues. CDR3 sequence reads: CASSPYRGPSNQPQHF. The DNA of the CDR3 is TGTGCCAGCAGCCCATACAGGGGGCCGAGCAATCAGCCCCAGCATTTT.

The rearrangement uses TRBV7-6 and TRBJ1-1, with D perhaps TRBD1 (6 bases). CDR1 is SGHVS, CDR2 FNYEAQ, per germline. V shed 3 bases and J shed 4 bases, with 21 bases lying between them. The CDR3 is 17 residues long. CDR3 sequence (DNA): TGTGCCAGCAGCTTGGGGGTGATGGGGGGCAAAGTCACTGAAGCTTTCTTT. It translates to CASSLGVMGGKVTEAFF.

CDR3 region: CASSLMDRANTGELFF. The CDR3 nucleotides are TGTGCCAGCAGCTTGATGGACAGGGCGAACACCGGGGAGCTGTTTTTT. The J gene is TRBJ2-2, the V gene TRBV5-5, with TRBD1 matching over 8 bases. The CDR3 loop spans 16 amino acids. V trimming: 1 base; J trimming: 0 bases; junction bases outside the gene matches: 2. Germline CDR1 and CDR2: SGHKS and YYEKEE (reference sequence).

The chain uses TRBV5-6 and TRBJ1-2; 10 nucleotides agree with TRBD1. Germline trimming cut 3 bases from V and 7 bases from J; bases unmatched to any gene: 0. The CDR3 sequence is 12 residues long. Germline CDR1 and CDR2: SGHDT and YYEEEE. The CDR3 protein is CASSWDRGGYTF. CDR3 nucleotides: TGTGCCAGCAGCTGGGACAGGGGTGGCTACACCTTC.

The rearrangement uses TRBV5-8 and TRBJ2-7; D unclear. CDR1 is SGHTS, CDR2 YDEGEE, per germline. The CDR3 spans 15 residues. The V end was cut by 4 bases, the J end by 0 bases, with 14 bases between. The CDR3 sequence is CASSQDGPNSYEQYF. In DNA, the CDR3 is TGTGCCAGCAGCCAGGACGGTCCTAACTCCTACGAGCAGTACTTC.

The chain uses TRBV7-9 and TRBJ1-1; D not resolved. V lost 5 bases and J lost 9, with 16 bases in between. The length of the CDR3 is 13 residues. CDR1 is SEHNR and CDR2 is FQNEAQ in the germline V gene (reference sequence). This CDR3 reads CASSTPGSRKAFF. CDR3 nucleotides: TGTGCCAGCAGCACACCGGGCTCGCGGAAAGCTTTCTTT.

V is TRBV18 and J is TRBJ2-3; maybe TRBD1 (5 bases). Germline loops: CDR1 KGHSH, CDR2 LQKENI. With 2 bases removed from V and 0 bases from J, the gap between germline ends came to 15 bases. The CDR3 runs to 17 residues. The CDR3: CASSPSRREISTDTQYF. In DNA form, the CDR3 reads TGTGCCAGCTCACCAAGCCGCAGGGAAATTAGCACAGATACGCAGTATTTT.

The chain joins TRBV10-3 to TRBJ2-2, with 9 bases that match TRBD2. The V segment lost 8 bases and the J segment 7 bases; nucleotides outside the gene matches: 14. CDR1 ENHRY and CDR2 SYGVKD come from the germline V gene. This CDR3 has 16 residues. The CDR3 DNA reads as TGTGCCATCGCAAATCAGCGCGGGGGGGTACTCGGGGAGCTGTTTTTT. Translated, it gives CAIANQRGGVLGELFF.

V and J are TRBV5-8 and TRBJ2-7, with D unresolved. Trimming shortened V by 0 bases and J by 3 bases, and 16 bases separated the two germline ends. CDR1 SGHTS and CDR2 YDEGEE come from the germline V gene. The CDR3 sequence is 16 residues long. This CDR3 is CASSLEVRRMGYEQYF. Here the CDR3 DNA reads TGTGCCAGCAGCTTGGAGGTTCGCCGGATGGGCTACGAGCAGTACTTC.

The chain employs TRBV7-2 and TRBJ2-4, with 11 positions matching TRBD2. Germline V lookup: CDR1 SGHTA, CDR2 FQGNSA. The J segment lost 4 bases and the V segment lost 3 bases, leaving 5 bases of the junction unmatched. The length of the CDR3 is 16 residues. This CDR3 is CASSFSTSGGKNIQYF. The CDR3 bases are TGTGCCAGCAGCTTCTCCACTAGCGGGGGTAAAAACATTCAGTACTTC.

V and J are TRBV18 and TRBJ2-6, with TRBD1 as a possible D gene (6 bases). The germline V and J ends were trimmed by 2 bases and 4 bases, with 9 bases remaining between them. The CDR3 is made up of 15 amino acids. Germline V CDR1 and CDR2: KGHSH, LQKENI. CDR3 amino acids: CASSPAGAGANVLTF. For the CDR3, the DNA is TGTGCCAGCTCACCAGCAGGGGCCGGGGCCAACGTCCTGACTTTC.

J is TRBJ2-3 and V is TRBV24-1; TRBD2 agrees at 7 bases. CDR1 KGHDR and CDR2 SFDVKD come from the germline V gene. With V trimmed by 5 bases and J by 2 bases, 9 bases remained unmatched. The CDR3 length is 16 residues. The CDR3 is CATSGFASGNTDTQYF. For the CDR3, the DNA is TGTGCCACCAGTGGGTTCGCTAGCGGCAACACAGATACGCAGTATTTT.

This chain joins TRBV12-3 or TRBV12-4 and TRBJ1-2, with 7 positions matching TRBD1. With V trimmed by 5 bases and J by 8 bases, 8 bases remained unmatched. This CDR3 has 13 residues. The CDR3: CASSQQGRMGYTF. CDR3 coding DNA: TGTGCCAGCAGTCAACAGGGGCGGATGGGCTACACCTTC.

This chain links TRBV7-9 with TRBJ1-2; D uncertain. V was pared by 6 bases and J by 4 bases, with 18 bases between. Germline CDR1 is SEHNR and CDR2 is FQNEAQ (reference sequence). The CDR3 length is 15 residues. This CDR3 reads CASSSGLTPIYGYTF. CDR3 DNA sequence: TGTGCCAGCAGTTCCGGTCTTACCCCGATCTATGGCTACACCTTC.

The chain is built from TRBV6-1 and TRBJ1-2; D perhaps matches TRBD1 (5 bases). The CDR3 is made up of 14 amino acids. V was trimmed by 0 bases and J by 4 bases, leaving 9 bases between them. Germline loops: CDR1 MNHNS, CDR2 SASEGT. DNA for the CDR3: TGTGCCAGCAGTGAAGCGCGGGGGACCTATGGCTACACCTTC. It translates to CASSEARGTYGYTF.

The V and J genes are TRBV5-1 and TRBJ2-2; the D gene could be TRBD1 or TRBD2 (5 bases each). The V end was cut by 0 bases, the J end by 4 bases, with 19 bases between. Germline lookup yields CDR1 SGHRS and CDR2 YFSETQ. This CDR3 is 18 amino acids long. CDR3 residues: CASSLDPVGRPLTGELFF. CDR3 DNA sequence: TGCGCCAGCAGCTTGGACCCTGTGGGACGGCCGCTCACCGGGGAGCTGTTTTTT.

The CDR3 sequence is CATSRTVGANVLTF. CDR3 nucleotide sequence: TGTGCCACCAGCAGGACAGTTGGGGCCAACGTCCTGACTTTC. The chain has TRBV15 and TRBJ2-6; maybe TRBD1 (5 bases). The CDR3 sequence is 14 residues long. CDR1 and CDR2 (germline): LNHNV, YYDKDF (reference sequence). V was cut by 3 bases and J by 3 bases, with 6 bases left in between.

This chain links TRBV4-2 with TRBJ2-1, with TRBD2 identical over 11 bases. The trim removed 1 base at V and 8 bases at J, leaving 7 bases unmatched. The germline V gene encodes CDR1 LGHNA and CDR2 YNFKEQ. The CDR3 has 16 amino acids. The CDR3 region has the DNA TGTGCCAGCAGCCAAGTGAATAGCGGGGGGGCGGATGAGCAGTTCTTC. It translates to CASSQVNSGGADEQFF.

J is TRBJ2-1 and V is TRBV20-1; D assignment may be TRBD1 or TRBD2 (6 bases each). V shed 6 bases and J shed 2 bases, with 20 bases lying between them. CDR3 length: 16 residues. The V gene's germline CDR1 is DFQATT and CDR2 SNEGSKA (reference sequence). The CDR3 reads CSASQVGGSPYNEQFF. In nucleotides, the CDR3 is TGCAGTGCAAGTCAGGTGGGGGGCTCACCCTACAATGAGCAGTTCTTC.

The chain links TRBV10-3 to TRBJ1-1, with 9 positions matching TRBD1. CDR1 and CDR2 (germline): ENHRY, SYGVKD. The CDR3 has 14 residues. The ends lost 4 bases at V and 5 bases at J; junction bases unmatched: 5. CDR3 nucleotides: TGTGCCATCAGTGGGGCAGGACAGGGGACTGAAGCTTTCTTT. Protein: CAISGAGQGTEAFF.

The chain couples TRBV10-3 to TRBJ1-2; 10 bases fit TRBD1. The ends lost 0 bases at V and 3 bases at J; junction bases unmatched: 10. Germline CDR1 and CDR2: ENHRY and SYGVKD. The CDR3 loop spans 18 amino acids. The CDR3 reads CAISESRRATGGDYGYTF. CDR3 DNA sequence: TGTGCCATCAGTGAGTCGAGAAGAGCGACAGGGGGCGACTATGGCTACACCTTC.

The genes are TRBV6-6 and TRBJ2-5; the D gene is possibly TRBD1 (6 bases). V was shortened by 2 bases and J by 4 bases, with 14 bases between the two germline ends. Looked up from germline, CDR1 is MNHNY and CDR2 is SVGAGI (reference sequence). The CDR3 extends over 15 amino acids. CDR3 region: CASSYLGQRGETQYF. The DNA for the CDR3 is TGTGCCAGCAGTTACCTTGGACAGAGGGGAGAGACCCAGTACTTC.

This sequence joins TRBV29-1 and TRBJ2-5; 7 nucleotides match TRBD1. V lost 7 bases, J lost 3 bases, and 14 bases stayed unmatched. The CDR3 totals 15 residues. CDR1 is SQVTM, CDR2 ANQGSEA, per germline. CDR3 sequence (DNA): TGCAGCGCAAACCTACCTCCGGGACAGAAAGAGACCCAGTACTTC. This encodes CSANLPPGQKETQYF.

V usage is TRBV7-8 and J usage is TRBJ2-6; D uncertain. The germline V gene has CDR1 SGHVS and CDR2 FQNEAQ. Trimming shortened V by 1 base and J by 0 bases, and 4 bases separated the two germline ends. The CDR3 sequence is 15 residues long. The CDR3 is CASSLGYSGANVLTF. The CDR3 coding sequence is TGTGCCAGCAGCTTAGGTTACTCTGGGGCCAACGTCCTGACTTTC.